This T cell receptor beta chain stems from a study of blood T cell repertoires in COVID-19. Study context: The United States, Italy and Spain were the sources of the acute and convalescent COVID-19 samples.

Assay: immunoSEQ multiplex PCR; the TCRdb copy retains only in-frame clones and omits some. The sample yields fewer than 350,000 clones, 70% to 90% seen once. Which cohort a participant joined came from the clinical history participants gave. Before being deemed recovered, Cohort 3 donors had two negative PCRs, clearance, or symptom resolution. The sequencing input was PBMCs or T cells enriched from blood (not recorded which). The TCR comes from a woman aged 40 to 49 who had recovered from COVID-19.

For the CDR3, the DNA is TGTGCCAGCAGTGAACCAGGGTTGAACACTGAAGCTTTCTTT. Translated: CASSEPGLNTEAFF. The rearrangement uses TRBV25-1 and TRBJ1-1; tentative D call: TRBD1 (5 bases). In germline, CDR1 is MGHDK, CDR2 SYGVNS. V was cut by 2 bases and J by 0 bases, with 7 bases left in between. The CDR3 has 14 amino acids. Full variable domain (missing parts from reference TRBV25-1 and TRBJ1-1): EADIYQTPRYLVIGTGKKITLECSQTMGHDKMYWYQQDPGMELHLIHYSYGVNSTEKGDLSSESTVSRIRTEHFPLTLESARPSHTSQYLCASSEPGLNTEAFFGQGTRLTVV.